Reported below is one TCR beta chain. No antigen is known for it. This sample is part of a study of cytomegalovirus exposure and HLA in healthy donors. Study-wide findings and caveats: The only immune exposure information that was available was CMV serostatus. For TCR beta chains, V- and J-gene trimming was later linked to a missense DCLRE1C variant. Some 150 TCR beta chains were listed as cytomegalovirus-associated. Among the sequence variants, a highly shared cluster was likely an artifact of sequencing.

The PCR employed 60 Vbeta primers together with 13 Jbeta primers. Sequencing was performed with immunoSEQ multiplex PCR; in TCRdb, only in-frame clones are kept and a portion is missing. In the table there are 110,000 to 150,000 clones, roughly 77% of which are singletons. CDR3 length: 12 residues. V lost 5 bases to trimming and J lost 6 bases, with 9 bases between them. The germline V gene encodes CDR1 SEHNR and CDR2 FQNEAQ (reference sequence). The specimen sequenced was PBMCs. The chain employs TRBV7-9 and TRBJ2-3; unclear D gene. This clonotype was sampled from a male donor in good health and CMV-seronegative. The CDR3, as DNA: TGTGCCAGCAGCAGAGTCGTGGATACGCAGTATTTT. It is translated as CASSRVVDTQYF.